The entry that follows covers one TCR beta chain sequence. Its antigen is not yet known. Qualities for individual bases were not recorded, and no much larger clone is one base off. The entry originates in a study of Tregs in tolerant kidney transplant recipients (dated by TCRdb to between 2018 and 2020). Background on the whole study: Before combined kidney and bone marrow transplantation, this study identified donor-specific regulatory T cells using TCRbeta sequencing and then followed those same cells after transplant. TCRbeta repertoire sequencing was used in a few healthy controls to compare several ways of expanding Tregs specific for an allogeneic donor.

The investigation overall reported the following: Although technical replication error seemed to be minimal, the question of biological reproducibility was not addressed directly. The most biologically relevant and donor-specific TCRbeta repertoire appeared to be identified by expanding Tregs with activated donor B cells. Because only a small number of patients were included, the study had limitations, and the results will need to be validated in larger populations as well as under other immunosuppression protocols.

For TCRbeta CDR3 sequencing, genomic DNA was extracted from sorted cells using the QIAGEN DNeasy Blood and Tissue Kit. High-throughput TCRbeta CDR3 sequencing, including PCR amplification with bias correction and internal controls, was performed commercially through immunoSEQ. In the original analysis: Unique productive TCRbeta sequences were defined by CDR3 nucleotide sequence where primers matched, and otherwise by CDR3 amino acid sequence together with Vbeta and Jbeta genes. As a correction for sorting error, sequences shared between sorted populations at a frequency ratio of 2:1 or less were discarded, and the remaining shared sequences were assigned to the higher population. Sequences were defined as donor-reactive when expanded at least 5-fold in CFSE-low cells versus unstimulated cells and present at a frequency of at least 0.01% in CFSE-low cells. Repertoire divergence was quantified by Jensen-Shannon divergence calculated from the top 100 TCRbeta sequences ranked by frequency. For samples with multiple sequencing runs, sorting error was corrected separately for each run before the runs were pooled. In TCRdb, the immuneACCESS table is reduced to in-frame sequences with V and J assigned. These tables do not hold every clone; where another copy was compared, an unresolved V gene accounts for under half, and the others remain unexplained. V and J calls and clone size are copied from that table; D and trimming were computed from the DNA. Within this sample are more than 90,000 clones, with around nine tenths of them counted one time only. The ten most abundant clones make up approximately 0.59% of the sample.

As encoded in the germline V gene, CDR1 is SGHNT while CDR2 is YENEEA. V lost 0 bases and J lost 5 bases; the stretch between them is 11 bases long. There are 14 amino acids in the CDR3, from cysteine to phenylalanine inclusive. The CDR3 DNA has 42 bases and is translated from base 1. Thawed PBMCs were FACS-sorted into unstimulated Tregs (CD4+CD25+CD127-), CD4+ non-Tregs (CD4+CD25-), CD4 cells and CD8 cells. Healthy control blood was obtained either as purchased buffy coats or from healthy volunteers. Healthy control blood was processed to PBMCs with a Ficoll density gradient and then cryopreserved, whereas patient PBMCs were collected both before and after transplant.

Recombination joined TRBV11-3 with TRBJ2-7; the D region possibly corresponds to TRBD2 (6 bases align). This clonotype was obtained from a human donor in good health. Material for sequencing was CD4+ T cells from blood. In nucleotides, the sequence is TGTGCCAGCAGCTTAGAGGGGGGTAGCGACGAGCAGTACTTC. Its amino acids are CASSLEGGSDEQYF.